The present entry profiles one T cell receptor beta chain with its context. The antigen remains unidentified. V lost 3 bases and J lost 4, with 15 bases in between. Germline V gene data show CDR1 as GTSNPN and CDR2 as SVGIG (reference sequence). CDR3 length: 14 residues. The data were taken from a study of cytomegalovirus exposure and HLA in healthy donors. Study details: The roughly 120 validation repertoires used the same platform as the 550 to 800 first-cohort repertoires (as reported by a later analysis).

Produced via immunoSEQ multiplex PCR; TCRdb's table is partial and in-frame only. The sample consists of fewer than 200,000 clones, about 90% of them appearing once. Broader study findings: In vitro work confirmed that three CMV-associated chains recognize CMV antigens.

The V call is TRBV30, the J call TRBJ1-1; D is possibly TRBD1 (5 bases). The source of this sequence is a woman aged 18-30 years in good health and CMV-seropositive. Sequenced input: PBMCs. The CDR3 sequence: CAWRGGARSTEAFF. In nucleotides, the CDR3 is TGTGCCTGGAGAGGAGGGGCGCGGAGCACTGAAGCTTTCTTT.